These 31 T cell receptor beta chains came from one sample sequenced in a study of cytomegalovirus exposure and HLA in healthy donors. Primers: 60 Vbeta forward and 13 Jbeta reverse. Measured with immunoSEQ multiplex PCR; TCRdb has only the in-frame clones, and not every one. Of roughly 150,000 clones in the sample, roughly 85% were seen once. The sequenced sample was PBMCs. Receptor source: a man aged 25 to 40 in good health and CMV-seropositive.

J is TRBJ1-1 and V is TRBV28, with 7 bases identical to TRBD1. Germline loops: CDR1 MDHEN, CDR2 SYDVKM. Germline trimming cut 2 bases from V and 6 bases from J; bases unmatched to any gene: 6. The CDR3 extends over 14 amino acids. The CDR3 DNA reads TGTGCCAGCAGTTTAGGTCAGGGGGGATCTGAAGCTTTCTTT. It yields the protein CASSLGQGGSEAFF.

The chain uses TRBV7-9 and TRBJ1-5; 8 positions match TRBD1. The V gene end was trimmed by 6 bases and the J gene end by 6 bases; junction bases not matched to a gene: 10. Germline CDR1 and CDR2: SEHNR and FQNEAQ (reference sequence). The CDR3 covers 15 residues. The CDR3 DNA follows: TGTGCCAGCAGTACAACAGGGGGGTCAAGTCAGCCCCAGCATTTT. It specifies CASSTTGGSSQPQHF.

This rearrangement joins TRBV6-6 to TRBJ2-1; unclear D gene. V lost 3 bases and J 5 bases, leaving 5 bases between the germline ends. Germline V CDR1 and CDR2: MNHNY, SVGAGI (reference sequence). The CDR3 extends over 12 amino acids. This CDR3 is CASSYPDNEQFF. Here the CDR3 DNA reads TGTGCCAGCAGTTATCCCGACAATGAGCAGTTCTTC.

The rearrangement links TRBV7-8 to TRBJ2-3; TRBD2 aligns across 13 bases. V trimming: 3 bases; J trimming: 3 bases; junction bases outside the gene matches: 9. The germline V gene has CDR1 SGHVS and CDR2 FQNEAQ. CDR3 length equals 18 residues. The DNA for the CDR3 is TGTGCCAGCAGCTTCGGACTAGCGGGAGTGGCGACTACAGATACGCAGTATTTT. Translating gives CASSFGLAGVATTDTQYF.

This chain joins TRBV2 and TRBJ1-4; 8 bases fit TRBD1. The CDR3 is 14 residues long. V trimming: 6 bases; J trimming: 8 bases; junction bases outside the gene matches: 8. Germline assignment: CDR1 SNHLY and CDR2 FYNNEI. DNA for the CDR3: TGTGCCAGCAGACAGACAGGGGAAGAGGAAAAACTGTTTTTT. It translates to CASRQTGEEEKLFF.

Here the CDR3 reads CASSLQQGTDTQYF. The CDR3 DNA sequence: TGTGCCAGCAGCTTGCAACAGGGGACAGATACGCAGTATTTT. The V and J genes are TRBV5-4 and TRBJ2-3; 7 nucleotides align to TRBD1. Germline CDR1 SGHNT, CDR2 YYREEE (reference sequence). Germline trimming cut 1 base from V and 3 bases from J; bases unmatched to any gene: 2. This CDR3 is 14 amino acids long.

The CDR3: CASSSRDSSYNEQFF. CDR3 coding DNA: TGTGCCAGCAGCTCCCGGGACTCCTCCTACAATGAGCAGTTCTTC. V is TRBV11-3 and J is TRBJ2-1, with D possibly being TRBD2 (6 bases). Trimming removed 4 bases from V and 0 bases from J, with 10 bases in between. This CDR3 spans 15 amino acids. CDR1 and CDR2 (germline): SGHNT, YENEEA.

The CDR3 is CASASPPAASLYF. The DNA for the CDR3 is TGTGCCAGCGCGTCCCCCCCGGCGGCTAGCTTGTACTTC. The chain is built from TRBV9 and TRBJ2-7; maybe TRBD2 (5 bases). Germline V CDR1 and CDR2: SGDLS, YYNGEE. The CDR3 runs 13 residues. Trimming took off 7 bases at V and 12 bases at J, with 23 bases between the two ends.

The genes are TRBV6-5 and TRBJ2-3, with a weak D call TRBD2 (5 bases). CDR1 MNHEY and CDR2 SVGAGI come from the germline V gene. This CDR3 comprises 14 residues. Trimming took 6 bases from V and 0 from J, leaving 10 bases between them. CDR3 residues: CASRRTFSTDTQYF. CDR3 DNA sequence: TGTGCCAGCAGGCGGACTTTTAGCACAGATACGCAGTATTTT.

Notes on this clone: The same CDR3 also results from other DNA sequences found in this sample. The V gene is TRBV27, the J gene TRBJ2-5; 8 bases map to TRBD1. CDR3 length: 13 amino acids. Losses at the gene ends were 5 bases for V and 4 bases for J; bases not matched to a gene: 3. Germline values: CDR1 MNHEY, CDR2 SMNVEV (reference sequence). The CDR3 nucleotides read TGTGCCAGCAGTCCCGGACAGGGAGAGACCCAGTACTTC. This translates into CASSPGQGETQYF.

The chain combines TRBV27 with TRBJ1-5; D gene uncertain. The germline gives CDR1 MNHEY, CDR2 SMNVEV (reference sequence). Trimming stripped 3 bases from V and 2 bases from J, with 2 bases between. The CDR3 spans 12 residues. CDR3 bases: TGTGCCAGCAGTTTCGGCAATCAGCCCCAGCATTTT. This encodes CASSFGNQPQHF.

The chain couples TRBV29-1 to TRBJ1-2, with D perhaps matching TRBD1 (6 bases). With 2 bases removed from V and 5 bases from J, the gap between germline ends came to 12 bases. Germline CDR1 reads SQVTM; CDR2 reads ANQGSEA. The CDR3 consists of 13 residues. The CDR3 nucleotides read TGCAGCGTTGAATTAGGGGGGGGGTATGGCTACACCTTC. Amino acids: CSVELGGGYGYTF. Together with reference TRBV29-1 and TRBJ1-2, the CDR3 gives the full variable domain: SAVISQKPSRDICQRGTSLTIQCQVDSQVTMMFWYRQQPGQSLTLIATANQGSEATYESGFVIDKFPISRPNLTFSTLTVSNMSPEDSSIYLCSVELGGGYGYTFGSGTRLTVV.

The V gene is TRBV7-3, the J gene TRBJ1-1; D not resolved. Trimming left V 3 bases short and J 5 bases short, with 10 bases between. CDR3 length: 13 residues. Looked up from germline, CDR1 is SGHTA and CDR2 is FQGTGA. The CDR3 here is CASSFRRGTEAFF. In DNA form, the CDR3 reads TGTGCCAGCAGCTTTCGTCGGGGAACTGAAGCTTTCTTT.

This clone is a singleton in its sample. This CDR3 is CASSTQPNQPQHF. The CDR3 region has the DNA TGTGCCAGTAGTACACAGCCTAATCAGCCCCAGCATTTT. The chain couples TRBV19 to TRBJ1-5; no definite D call. The V gene's germline CDR1 is LNHDA and CDR2 SQIVND (reference sequence). The length of the CDR3 is 13 residues. The germline V and J ends were trimmed by 4 bases and 4 bases, with 8 bases remaining between them.

V gene TRBV7-2 combines with J gene TRBJ1-1, with a weak D call TRBD1 (6 bases). In germline, CDR1 is SGHTA, CDR2 FQGNSA. This CDR3 has 13 residues. Between the trimmed V and J ends, which lost 0 bases and 12 bases, there was a span of 14 bases. CDR3 coding DNA: TGTGCCAGCAGCTTAGCGGATAACAGGGTGCCTTTCTTT. Amino acids: CASSLADNRVPFF.

The chain employs TRBV5-4 and TRBJ2-4, with 7 positions matching TRBD1. This CDR3 region has 14 residues. Trimming at V came to 2 bases and at J to 4 bases, leaving 3 bases not matched to a gene. Germline V gene sequence: CDR1 SGHNT, CDR2 YYREEE (reference sequence). This CDR3 is CASSLGQVKNIQYF. In nucleotides, the CDR3 is TGTGCCAGCAGCTTAGGACAGGTTAAAAACATTCAGTACTTC.

A few counts support this clone. This chain connects TRBV19 to TRBJ2-5; D possibly corresponds to TRBD2 (7 bases). The CDR3 length is 13 residues. Trimming cost V 9 bases and J 2 bases, with 13 bases left between them. Germline assignment: CDR1 LNHDA and CDR2 SQIVND (reference sequence). The CDR3 sequence is CASRGGGQETQYF. The CDR3 region has the DNA TGTGCCAGCCGGGGAGGGGGTCAAGAGACCCAGTACTTC. The full variable domain, with the rest looked up from reference TRBV19 and TRBJ2-5, is DGGITQSPKYLFRKEGQNVTLSCEQNLNHDAMYWYRQDPGQGLRLIYYSQIVNDFQKGDIAEGYSVSREKKESFPLTVTSAQKNPTAFYLCASRGGGQETQYFGPGTRLLVL.

The rearrangement joins TRBV7-6 to TRBJ2-1; 10 bases match TRBD1. V lost 1 base to trimming and J lost 4 bases; unmatched junction nucleotides: 10. The CDR3 runs 18 residues. Germline V CDR1 and CDR2: SGHVS, FNYEAQ. CDR3: CASSLGDRGLLFYNEQFF. CDR3 DNA sequence: TGTGCCAGCAGCTTAGGAGACAGGGGGCTACTGTTTTACAATGAGCAGTTCTTC.

This clone has only a few counts. This chain joins TRBV6-1 and TRBJ1-2, with D possibly TRBD1 on 6 matching bases. Germline loops: CDR1 MNHNS, CDR2 SASEGT. This CDR3 region has 15 residues. V dropped 1 base and J dropped 4 bases, with 13 bases sitting between them. The CDR3 DNA reads TGTGCCAGCAGTGAAGATTTCCCAGGGGTCTATGGCTACACCTTC. It translates to CASSEDFPGVYGYTF.

Here the CDR3 reads CASSLLGLRDEKLFF. The CDR3 DNA reads TGTGCCAGCAGCTTATTAGGACTTCGAGACGAAAAACTGTTTTTT. The chain employs TRBV7-2 and TRBJ1-4; D remains ambiguous. V was pared by 2 bases and J by 8 bases, with 15 bases between. This CDR3 comprises 15 residues. Looked up from germline, CDR1 is SGHTA and CDR2 is FQGNSA.

This clone showed up just once. The rearrangement joins TRBV7-3 to TRBJ2-2; 7 positions match TRBD1. The CDR3 is 15 amino acids. Germline values: CDR1 SGHTA, CDR2 FQGTGA. Trimming removed 2 bases from V and 6 bases from J; junction bases left unmatched: 6. CDR3 DNA sequence: TGTGCCAGCAGCTTACTAGGGGGCACGTCCGGGGAGCTGTTTTTT. Residues: CASSLLGGTSGELFF.

The V gene is TRBV7-9, the J gene TRBJ2-1; 12 bases align to TRBD2. The CDR3 consists of 14 residues. CDR1 is SEHNR, CDR2 FQNEAQ, per germline (reference sequence). Trimming took 6 bases from V and 5 from J; bases not matched to a gene: 2. The CDR3 bases are TGTGCCAGCAGGTGGACTAGCGGGAACAATGAGCAGTTCTTC. Amino acid sequence: CASRWTSGNNEQFF. Complete variable domain (other parts from reference TRBV7-9 and TRBJ2-1): DTGVSQNPRHKITKRGQNVTFRCDPISEHNRLYWYRQTLGQGPEFLTYFQNEAQLEKSRLLSDRFSAERPKGSFSTLEIQRTEQGDSAMYLCASRWTSGNNEQFFGPGTRLTVL.

This chain connects TRBV27 to TRBJ2-1; 7 bases agree with TRBD2. CDR1 and CDR2 (germline): MNHEY, SMNVEV (reference sequence). CDR3 size: 13 residues. V lost 3 bases, J lost 12 bases, and 8 bases stayed unmatched. The CDR3 coding sequence is TGTGCCAGCAGTTTGCGGACTAGGAGCGGGCAGTTCTTC. Encoded protein: CASSLRTRSGQFF.

This CDR3 reads CASSRETAGEAFF. The CDR3 DNA reads as TGTGCCAGCAGCCGTGAAACGGCAGGTGAAGCTTTCTTT. This chain joins TRBV7-2 and TRBJ1-1; D not certain. The length of the CDR3 is 13 residues. The ends were cut back, 5 bases at V and 7 bases at J, with 14 bases in the middle. Per germline, CDR1 SGHTA and CDR2 FQGNSA.

J is TRBJ2-1 and V is TRBV9; D gene uncertain. This CDR3 is built from 15 residues. V was trimmed by 0 bases and J by 4 bases, leaving 11 bases between them. Germline V gene sequence: CDR1 SGDLS, CDR2 YYNGEE. The CDR3 loop is CASSVGPAPYNEQFF. As DNA, the CDR3 is TGTGCCAGCAGCGTAGGGCCCGCCCCTTACAATGAGCAGTTCTTC.

In its sample, this clone was seen once. V usage is TRBV7-2 and J usage is TRBJ2-1, with D unclear. CDR1 and CDR2 from the germline V gene are SGHTA and FQGNSA. Trimming removed 3 bases from V and 6 bases from J, with 6 bases in between. The length of the CDR3 is 12 residues. CDR3 residues: CASSFWANEQFF. CDR3 in DNA: TGTGCCAGCAGCTTTTGGGCCAATGAGCAGTTCTTC.

Regarding this clone: The junction and the germline gene differ at one end; a read error may be behind it. The genes are TRBV6-1 and TRBJ2-3; the match to TRBD2 covers 10 bases. The germline gives CDR1 MNHNS, CDR2 SASEGT. This CDR3 comprises 15 residues. For the CDR3, the DNA is TGTGCCAGCCGACTGAGTAGCGGGAGGACAGGTACGCAGTATTTT. Encoded protein: CASRLSSGRTGTQYF.

The genes are TRBV29-1 and TRBJ2-1; 11 nucleotides line up with TRBD1. The CDR3 totals 14 residues. V trimming: 6 bases; J trimming: 4 bases; junction bases outside the gene matches: 5. The germline V gene has CDR1 SQVTM and CDR2 ANQGSEA. The CDR3 spells CSVGQGAQYNEQFF. DNA for the CDR3: TGCAGCGTCGGACAGGGGGCGCAGTACAATGAGCAGTTCTTC.

This chain uses TRBV5-8 with TRBJ2-7; 7 bases fit TRBD1. Germline V gene data show CDR1 as SGHTS and CDR2 as YDEGEE. The CDR3 length is 15 residues. V was clipped by 4 bases and J by 3 bases; unmatched bases: 10. CDR3 DNA sequence: TGTGCCAGCAGCATGGTTTGGACAGGCGGCTACGAGCAGTACTTC. As protein: CASSMVWTGGYEQYF.

This clone appeared a single time. This rearrangement joins TRBV19 to TRBJ2-7, with TRBD1 matching over 7 bases. The CDR3 has 12 amino acids. The germline CDR1 and CDR2 sequences are LNHDA and SQIVND (reference sequence). The trim removed 10 bases at V and 2 bases at J, leaving 5 bases unmatched. The CDR3 nucleotides read TGTGCCACCCGACAGGGCCCCTACGAGCAGTACTTC. It codes for CATRQGPYEQYF.

V is TRBV18 and J is TRBJ1-3; no firm D call. Trimming pared 1 base from V and 0 bases from J, leaving 13 bases between. The CDR3 spans 17 residues. Per the germline V gene, CDR1 is KGHSH and CDR2 is LQKENI. This CDR3 is CASSPLSRGDSGNTIYF. The CDR3 DNA reads TGTGCCAGCTCACCACTTAGCCGGGGTGACTCTGGAAACACCATATATTTT.